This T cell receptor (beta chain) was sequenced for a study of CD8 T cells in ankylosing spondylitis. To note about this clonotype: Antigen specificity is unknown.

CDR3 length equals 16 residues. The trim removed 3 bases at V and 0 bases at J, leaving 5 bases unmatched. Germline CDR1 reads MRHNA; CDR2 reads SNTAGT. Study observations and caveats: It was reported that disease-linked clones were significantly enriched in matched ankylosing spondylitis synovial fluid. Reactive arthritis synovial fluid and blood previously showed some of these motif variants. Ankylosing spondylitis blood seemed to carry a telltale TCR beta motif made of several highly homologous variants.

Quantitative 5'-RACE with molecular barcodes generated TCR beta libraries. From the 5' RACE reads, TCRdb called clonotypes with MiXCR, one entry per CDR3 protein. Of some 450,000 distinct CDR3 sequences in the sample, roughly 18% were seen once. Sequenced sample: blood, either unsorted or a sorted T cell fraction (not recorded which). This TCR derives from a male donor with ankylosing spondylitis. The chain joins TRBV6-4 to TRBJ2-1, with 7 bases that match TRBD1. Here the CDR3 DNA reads TGTGCCAGCAGTGAAGTTGACAGGGACTCCTACAATGAGCAGTTCTTC. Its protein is CASSEVDRDSYNEQFF.